These T cell receptor beta chains were read from a single sample in a study of cytomegalovirus exposure and HLA in healthy donors. Some clones are missing from TCRdb's copy, which holds only in-frame ones; the method was immunoSEQ multiplex PCR. The sample consists of 200,000 or so clones, 60% to 85% of them appearing once. Sequenced sample: PBMCs. These receptors all stem from a man aged 35 to 55 in good health and CMV-seronegative. Both conserved end residues are part of each CDR3. A D gene is named only where the DNA matches it firmly. Size is omitted from some rows. Given values are once, few, many or a class for expanded clones.

size,V,D,J,DNA,CDR3
NA,TRBV7-2,TRBD1,TRBJ1-6,TGTGCCAGCAGCTTACTTGGGACAGCTAATAATTCACCCCTCCACTTT,CASSLLGTANNSPLHF
few,TRBV5-4,TRBD1,TRBJ2-1,TGTGCCAGCAGCCGAGGACAGGGGGCGGGTGAGCAGTTCTTC,CASSRGQGAGEQFF
NA,TRBV7-9,TRBD1,TRBJ1-5,TGTGCCAGCAGCTTAGCGGGACAGGGGATTAATCAGCCCCAGCATTTT,CASSLAGQGINQPQHF
NA,TRBV28,NA,TRBJ2-7,TGTGCCAGCAGTCGGGGTTCCGAGCAGTACTTC,CASSRGSEQYF
once,TRBV6-6,NA,TRBJ1-6,TGTGCCAGCAGTTACTCGAGAAATTCACCCCTCCACTTT,CASSYSRNSPLHF
NA,TRBV19,TRBD1,TRBJ2-1,TGTGCCAGTAGCGTGAGACAGGGGGCCTACAATGAGCAGTTCTTC,CASSVRQGAYNEQFF
NA,TRBV30,TRBD1,TRBJ2-2,TGTGCCTGGACCAACGGACAGGGAAGGAACGGGGAGCTGTTTTTT,CAWTNGQGRNGELFF
once,TRBV18,NA,TRBJ1-1,TGTGCCAGCTCTCCCTACACCGACATGAACACTGAAGCTTTCTTT,CASSPYTDMNTEAFF
NA,TRBV28,TRBD1,TRBJ2-7,TGTGCCAGCAGTTGGGGGGACAGGGCTTCCTACGAGCAGTACTTC,CASSWGDRASYEQYF
NA,TRBV4-1,NA,TRBJ2-1,TGCGCCAGCAGCCAGCACCCGGAGGCGGACAATGAGCAGTTCTTC,CASSQHPEADNEQFF
NA,TRBV7-9,NA,TRBJ2-7,TGTTCCAGCAGTGGGGAGGGGGTACCATACGAGCAGTACTTC,CSSSGEGVPYEQYF
once,TRBV12-5,NA,TRBJ2-5,TGTGCTAGTGGAATTGACCCGCAGGGCCAAGAGACCCAGTACTTC,CASGIDPQGQETQYF
few,TRBV27,TRBD1,TRBJ1-4,TGTGCCAGCAGTCTATCCGTGACAGGGGGCGAAAAACTGTTTTTT,CASSLSVTGGEKLFF
NA,TRBV28,NA,TRBJ2-7,TGTGCCAGCAGTTCCCCTGTCTGGGCTAGCTCCTCCTACGAGCAGTACTTC,CASSSPVWASSSYEQYF
NA,TRBV27,NA,TRBJ2-5,TGTGCCAGCAGTAAACAGGGCTCGGAGACCCAGTACTTC,CASSKQGSETQYF
NA,TRBV30,TRBD1,TRBJ2-4,TGTGCCTGGAGTATCGGGACAGGGGAAAACATTCAGTACTTC,CAWSIGTGENIQYF
NA,TRBV4-1,NA,TRBJ1-6,TGCGCCAGCAGCCAACCGACAGGTTCCTATAATTCACCCCTCCACTTT,CASSQPTGSYNSPLHF
NA,TRBV5-4,TRBD2,TRBJ2-1,TGTGCCAGCAGCGAGGCGAGAGCCGGGAGGGCCAGGGAGCAGTTCTTC,CASSEARAGRAREQFF
few,TRBV5-1,NA,TRBJ1-3,TGCGCCAGCAGCTTGTCCCCGACAGGCTCTGGAAACACCATATATTTT,CASSLSPTGSGNTIYF
NA,TRBV15,NA,TRBJ2-1,TGTGCCACCAGCAGAACGAGAGCTAATGAGCAGTTCTTC,CATSRTRANEQFF
NA,TRBV2,TRBD2,TRBJ2-3,TGTGCCAGCAGTGAAACGCGGGGGGGCCTAACAGATACGCAGTATTTT,CASSETRGGLTDTQYF
NA,TRBV21-1,NA,TRBJ2-1,TGTGCCAGCGGGGACGGGGGGGCCTTGTACAATGAGCAGTTCTTC,CASGDGGALYNEQFF
NA,TRBV6-5,TRBD2,TRBJ2-3,TGTGCCAGCAGAGGACTAGCGGAATACACAGATACGCAGTATTTT,CASRGLAEYTDTQYF
few,TRBV25-1,NA,TRBJ2-7,TGTGCCAGCAGTGGATGGCGGAAAAGCTCCTACGAGCAGTACTTC,CASSGWRKSSYEQYF
few,TRBV30,NA,TRBJ1-5,TGTGCCTGGAGTGGGGAGAAAAATCAGCCCCAGCATTTT,CAWSGEKNQPQHF
NA,TRBV7-2,NA,TRBJ1-2,TGTGCCAGCAGCTTAACAGGGTTCAGCGATGGCTACACCTTC,CASSLTGFSDGYTF
NA,TRBV30,TRBD1,TRBJ1-5,TGTGCCTGGACCGATCCACAGGGGTTGGGTCAGCCCCAGCATTTT,CAWTDPQGLGQPQHF
once,TRBV30,TRBD2,TRBJ2-5,TGTGCCTGGAGTCCACGAGGGCTAGCGGGGAGGCCAGGGGAGACCCAGTACTTC,CAWSPRGLAGRPGETQYF
NA,TRBV28,NA,TRBJ1-1,TGTGCCAGCAGCTTGGCGGGGGGCGGATTAATGACTGAAGCTTTCTTT,CASSLAGGGLMTEAFF
NA,TRBV7-9,TRBD1,TRBJ1-1,TGTGCCAGCAGCCTACGGACAGGGAACACTGAAGCTTTCTTT,CASSLRTGNTEAFF
NA,TRBV7-9,NA,TRBJ1-2,TGTTCCAGCTTCGGGGGGGGCTGGTCCCACTATGGCTACACCTTC,CSSFGGGWSHYGYTF
once,TRBV5-5,NA,TRBJ2-2,TGTGCCAGCAGCTTTTCGGGTTCCGGGGAGCTGTTTTTT,CASSFSGSGELFF
few,TRBV6-6,NA,TRBJ1-1,TGTGCCAGCAGTTCCGAACAGAAAATCAACACTGAAGCTTTCTTT,CASSSEQKINTEAFF
NA,TRBV5-6,TRBD2,TRBJ2-5,TGTGCCAGCAGCTTAAAACTAGCGGGGGGAGAGACCCAGTACTTC,CASSLKLAGGETQYF
NA,TRBV15,NA,TRBJ2-1,TGTGCCACCAGCTACGACAATGGCGATGAGCAGTTCTTC,CATSYDNGDEQFF
NA,TRBV5-1,NA,TRBJ2-7,TGCGCCAGCTCTCTCCCGACACCAAACTACGAGCAGTACTTC,CASSLPTPNYEQYF
NA,TRBV7-3,NA,TRBJ2-2,TGTGCCAGCAGCCCCCAGGGGGAGGAGAACACCGGGGAGCTGTTTTTT,CASSPQGEENTGELFF
NA,TRBV5-1,NA,TRBJ1-2,TGCGCCAGCAGCCGGGGGGGCGTGGATGGCTACACCTTC,CASSRGGVDGYTF
NA,TRBV5-1,TRBD1,TRBJ1-6,TGCGCCAGCAGCCTGGGACAGACAGGGGGCAGTTCACCCCTCCACTTT,CASSLGQTGGSSPLHF
once,TRBV27,NA,TRBJ1-1,TGTGCCAGCAGTTTATCTCCCGACAGGATTGGAGGTGAAGCTTTCTTT,CASSLSPDRIGGEAFF
NA,TRBV6-6,NA,TRBJ1-5,TGTGCCAGCAGTTCCCGCAGGGTCGCTTATCAGCCCCAGCATTTT,CASSSRRVAYQPQHF
few,TRBV18,NA,TRBJ1-5,TGTGCCAGCTCACCTGTAAATAGCAATCAGCCCCAGCATTTT,CASSPVNSNQPQHF
NA,TRBV5-1,NA,TRBJ1-3,TGCGCCAGCAGCTTGGGTGGGAGCTCTGGAAACACCATATATTTT,CASSLGGSSGNTIYF
once,TRBV6-1,NA,TRBJ2-1,TGTGCCGAGTCCCCCGGGACAACCTACAATGAGCAGTTCTTC,CAESPGTTYNEQFF
few,TRBV9,TRBD1,TRBJ1-2,TGTGCCAGCAGCGTAGGGGGGACAGGGAATAACTATGGCTACACCTTC,CASSVGGTGNNYGYTF
NA,TRBV4-1,NA,TRBJ2-7,TGCGCCAGCAGCCAAGATGAGAACGAGCAGTACTTC,CASSQDENEQYF
NA,TRBV5-6,NA,TRBJ2-5,TGTGCCAGCAGCTTGACTCGAGTCGAAGAGACCCAGTACTTC,CASSLTRVEETQYF
once,TRBV28,TRBD2,TRBJ2-1,TGTGCCAGCAGTTCCCCGAGGGATCGCGGGAGGGTTCGGGAGCAGTTCTTC,CASSSPRDRGRVREQFF
once,TRBV11-3,NA,TRBJ2-7,TGTGCCAGCAGCTTAGACGGGACTCAAGGGCACGAGCAGTACTTC,CASSLDGTQGHEQYF
NA,TRBV5-1,NA,TRBJ1-4,TGCGCCAGCAGCTCGCTCGGCTCAGGGAGGCCTAATGAAAAACTGTTTTTT,CASSSLGSGRPNEKLFF
few,TRBV6-4,NA,TRBJ1-2,TGTGCCAGCAGTGACTTCCATACAGGGTCCCCCTATCAAGGCTACACCTTC,CASSDFHTGSPYQGYTF
NA,TRBV7-6,TRBD1,TRBJ1-2,TGTGCCAGCAGCGCCGGTCCCGGGACAGGGATCTATGGCTACACCTTC,CASSAGPGTGIYGYTF